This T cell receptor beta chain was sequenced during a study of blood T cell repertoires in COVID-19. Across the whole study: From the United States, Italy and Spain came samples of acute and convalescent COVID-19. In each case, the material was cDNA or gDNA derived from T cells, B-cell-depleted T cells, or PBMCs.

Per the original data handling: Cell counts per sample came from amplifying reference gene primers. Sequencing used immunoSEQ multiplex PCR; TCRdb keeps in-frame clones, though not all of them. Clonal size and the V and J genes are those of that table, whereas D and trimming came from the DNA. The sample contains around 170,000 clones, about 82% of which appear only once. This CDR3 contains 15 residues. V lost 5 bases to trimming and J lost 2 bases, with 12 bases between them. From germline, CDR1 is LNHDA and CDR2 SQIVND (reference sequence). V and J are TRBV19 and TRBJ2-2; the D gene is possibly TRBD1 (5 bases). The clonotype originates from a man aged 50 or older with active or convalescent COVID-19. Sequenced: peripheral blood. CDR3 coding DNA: TGTGCCAGTAGTGTCGGACAAGCCAACACCGGGGAGCTGTTTTTT. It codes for CASSVGQANTGELFF.